This T cell receptor beta chain was recorded in a study of blood T cells in healthy people across ages. Study overall: Through template switching, about one barcoded beta molecule was captured per two T cells, as measured in model experiments. Study-wide results and limits: Investigators treated diversity estimates from one million T cells as underestimates. Diversity was higher, and naive CD4+ cells more numerous, in long-lived donors than in aged donors.

At least 7 million PBMCs were isolated per sample. The germline V gene has CDR1 MNHEY and CDR2 SMNVEV (reference sequence). V was cut by 8 bases and J by 7 bases, with 14 bases left in between. The CDR3 has 12 residues. This clonotype has at least ten counts. The antigen is unknown. A second about 7 to 11 cycle PCR used barcoded and J-beta primers. TCRdb called the 5' RACE reads again in MiXCR, with one record for every CDR3 protein. This table holds 850,000 to 950,000 distinct CDR3 sequences, 25% to 35% found once. This TCR was recovered from an elderly woman in good health. The chain is built from TRBV27 and TRBJ1-2; tentative D call: TRBD1 (5 bases). Sequencing used blood. This chain's CDR3 is CASGRGQGGYTF. Here the CDR3 DNA reads TGTGCCAGCGGTCGTGGCCAGGGTGGCTACACCTTC.